This passage covers 20 T cell receptor beta chains from one sample sequenced in a study of blood T cell repertoires in COVID-19. Sequencing was performed with immunoSEQ multiplex PCR; in TCRdb, only in-frame clones are kept and a portion is missing. The repertoire includes fewer than 400,000 clones, around 86% of them detected once, and roughly 3.1% sits in the top ten. Sequencing input: peripheral blood. Receptors were obtained from a human donor in a cohort sampled during active COVID-19.

J is TRBJ1-5 and V is TRBV30; tentatively, D is TRBD1 (5 bases). This CDR3 is 16 amino acids long. Trimming shortened V by 4 bases and J by 2 bases, and 18 bases separated the two germline ends. CDR1 and CDR2 (germline): GTSNPN, SVGIG (reference sequence). The CDR3 region is CAWTRPGDSRNQPQHF. The CDR3, as DNA: TGTGCCTGGACCCGCCCGGGTGACAGTCGCAATCAGCCCCAGCATTTT.

Worth noting for this clone: Other DNA sequences of this sample code for an identical CDR3. This chain uses TRBV5-1 with TRBJ2-6; TRBD2 is a possible D gene (6 bases). The CDR3 spans 16 residues. Trimming shortened V by 0 bases and J by 0 bases, and 7 bases separated the two germline ends. Germline lookup yields CDR1 SGHRS and CDR2 YFSETQ. The CDR3 spells CASSLAGGSGANVLTF. CDR3 DNA: TGCGCCAGCAGCTTGGCCGGGGGCTCTGGGGCCAACGTCCTGACTTTC.

This chain uses TRBV30 with TRBJ2-1; TRBD1 matches 8 bases. The trim removed 4 bases at V and 7 bases at J, leaving 6 bases unmatched. This CDR3 has 13 amino acids. Germline V gene lookup returns CDR1 GTSNPN and CDR2 SVGIG (reference sequence). The CDR3 region is CAWTGGGRNEQFF. As DNA, the CDR3 is TGTGCCTGGACAGGGGGCGGCCGGAATGAGCAGTTCTTC.

This chain links TRBV7-3 with TRBJ2-2; 10 bases are shared with TRBD2. The junction had 3 bases not matched to a gene; V was cut back by 5 bases and J by 0 bases. Germline loops: CDR1 SGHTA, CDR2 FQGTGA. The CDR3 spans 16 residues. CDR3 region: CASSLSGGTNTGELFF. For the CDR3, the DNA is TGTGCCAGCAGCCTTAGCGGGGGGACGAACACCGGGGAGCTGTTTTTT.

This chain connects TRBV19 to TRBJ1-2, with TRBD1 as a possible D gene (6 bases). CDR3 size: 15 residues. Trimming removed 0 bases at V and 5 bases at J, with 13 bases between. Germline values: CDR1 LNHDA, CDR2 SQIVND (reference sequence). The CDR3 is CASSIDRGAGYGYTF. In nucleotides, the CDR3 is TGTGCCAGTAGTATAGACCGGGGGGCAGGATATGGCTACACCTTC.

The chain links TRBV7-9 to TRBJ1-3; 10 bases line up with TRBD1. Germline CDR1 reads SEHNR; CDR2 reads FQNEAQ (reference sequence). With 5 bases clipped from V and 3 bases from J, the junction kept 10 bases outside the gene matches. The CDR3 is 17 amino acids. CDR3 coding DNA: TGTGCCAGCAGCCACAAACTGACAGGGGGCCTTGGAAACACCATATATTTT. It yields the protein CASSHKLTGGLGNTIYF.

V gene TRBV4-1 combines with J gene TRBJ2-1; weak D call: TRBD2 (5 bases). The CDR3 spans 15 residues. Looked up from germline, CDR1 is MGHRA and CDR2 is YSYEKL. Between the trimmed V and J ends, which lost 2 bases and 0 bases, there was a span of 8 bases. Here the CDR3 DNA reads TGCGCCAGCAGCCAAAGCGGAAGCTCCTACAATGAGCAGTTCTTC. It encodes CASSQSGSSYNEQFF.

The chain is built from TRBV19 and TRBJ2-3, with 11 bases aligning to TRBD2. V lost 0 bases, J lost 0 bases, and 5 bases stayed unmatched. From germline, CDR1 is LNHDA and CDR2 SQIVND (reference sequence). This CDR3 is 18 amino acids long. The CDR3 DNA follows: TGTGCCAGTAGTATAGACGGTAGCGGGGGGGCCAGCACAGATACGCAGTATTTT. It codes for CASSIDGSGGASTDTQYF.

In this sample, this clone turned up once. This rearrangement joins TRBV7-3 to TRBJ2-1, with 14 bases aligning to TRBD2. Unmatched junction bases numbered 7, after V lost 5 bases and J lost 7 bases. Per germline, CDR1 SGHTA and CDR2 FQGTGA. This CDR3 has 16 amino acids. For the CDR3, the DNA is TGTGCCAGCAGCCGGGGGACTAGCGGGAGCGGGAATGAGCAGTTCTTC. As protein: CASSRGTSGSGNEQFF.

V and J are TRBV27 and TRBJ2-7; D is possibly TRBD1 (5 bases). The CDR3 is 12 amino acids. Germline V gene sequence: CDR1 MNHEY, CDR2 SMNVEV (reference sequence). V was pared by 8 bases and J by 4 bases, with 12 bases between. CDR3 sequence: CASGLGAYEQYF. In DNA, the CDR3 is TGTGCCAGCGGTCTTGGGGCTTACGAGCAGTACTTC.

The chain links TRBV6-5 to TRBJ1-5, with D possibly being TRBD1 (5 bases). The CDR3 runs 12 residues. Per the germline V gene, CDR1 is MNHEY and CDR2 is SVGAGI. V lost 6 bases to trimming and J lost 5 bases, with 8 bases between them. The CDR3 DNA reads TGTGCCAGCAGCAGACAGCATCAGCCCCAGCATTTT. It translates to CASSRQHQPQHF.

The rearrangement joins TRBV6-1 to TRBJ1-6; D is unclear. The V gene lost 2 bases and the J gene lost 13 bases, with 15 bases spanning the gap. This CDR3 comprises 14 residues. Germline CDR1 reads MNHNS; CDR2 reads SASEGT. CDR3 nucleotides: TGTGCCAGCAGTGAAACGAGGGATGGGGTCCCCCTCCACTTT. This gives the protein CASSETRDGVPLHF.

The J gene is TRBJ2-2, the V gene TRBV11-3; D might be TRBD2 (6 bases). V lost 5 bases and J 5 bases, leaving 18 bases between the germline ends. This CDR3 is built from 16 residues. Germline V gene lookup returns CDR1 SGHNT and CDR2 YENEEA. The CDR3 region is CASSPGGGAGTGELFF. In DNA, the CDR3 is TGTGCCAGCAGCCCAGGTGGGGGAGCGGGTACCGGGGAGCTGTTTTTT.

The J gene is TRBJ2-7, the V gene TRBV5-1, with D perhaps TRBD2 (5 bases). The V gene's germline CDR1 is SGHRS and CDR2 YFSETQ. Trimming pared 0 bases from V and 6 bases from J, leaving 16 bases between. CDR3 length equals 15 residues. The CDR3 is CASSLVEGLMGEQYF. The DNA for the CDR3 is TGCGCCAGCAGCTTGGTAGAGGGTTTAATGGGCGAGCAGTACTTC.

The genes are TRBV30 and TRBJ2-7, with TRBD2 as a possible D gene (5 bases). CDR1 GTSNPN and CDR2 SVGIG come from the germline V gene (reference sequence). This CDR3 region has 14 residues. The V end lost 5 bases, the J end lost 0 bases, and 14 bases lay between the germline ends. This CDR3 reads CAWGDWRASYEQYF. The CDR3 region has the DNA TGTGCCTGGGGAGACTGGCGGGCCTCCTACGAGCAGTACTTC. Combining the CDR3 with reference TRBV30 and TRBJ2-7 gives the whole variable domain SQTIHQWPATLVQPVGSPLSLECTVEGTSNPNLYWYRQAAGRGLQLLFYSVGIGQISSEVPQNLSASRPQDRQFILSSKKLLLSDSGFYLCAWGDWRASYEQYFGPGTRLTVT.

This chain connects TRBV2 to TRBJ1-2; 7 nucleotides agree with TRBD1. With 6 bases clipped from V and 5 bases from J, the junction kept 9 bases outside the gene matches. The CDR3 is 14 residues long. Germline V gene sequence: CDR1 SNHLY, CDR2 FYNNEI. Written as DNA, the CDR3 is TGTGCCAGCAGGGGGGACAGACCCACATATGGCTACACCTTC. Its protein is CASRGDRPTYGYTF.

This chain links TRBV11-2 with TRBJ2-7; no clear D. Per germline, CDR1 SGHAT and CDR2 FQNNGV. This CDR3 is built from 15 residues. The V end lost 0 bases, the J end lost 2 bases, and 11 bases lay between the germline ends. CDR3: CASSLDRLLTYEQYF. CDR3 DNA: TGTGCCAGCAGCTTAGATCGCCTACTTACCTACGAGCAGTACTTC.

The gene calls are TRBV19 and TRBJ1-5; 9 bases are shared with TRBD1. V lost 6 bases, J lost 3 bases, and 9 bases stayed unmatched. This CDR3 region has 16 residues. In germline, CDR1 is LNHDA, CDR2 SQIVND (reference sequence). The CDR3 sequence: CASRNSQGAFNQPQHF. The CDR3 nucleotides are TGTGCCAGTAGGAATTCACAGGGGGCCTTCAATCAGCCCCAGCATTTT.

V gene TRBV21-1 combines with J gene TRBJ1-1. TRBV21-1 is shown as a pseudogene. The CDR3 is made up of 18 amino acids. The CDR3 spells CASSFREGRKKTSTEAFF. The CDR3 nucleotides read TGTGCCAGCAGCTTTAGGGAGGGCCGCAAGAAAACGAGCACTGAAGCTTTCTTT.

This clone was counted between two and nine times. V gene TRBV5-4 combines with J gene TRBJ1-1, with 7 bases fitting TRBD1. This CDR3 is built from 13 residues. Germline loops: CDR1 SGHNT, CDR2 YYREEE (reference sequence). J lost 0 bases, V lost 4 bases, and 0 bases had no gene match. This CDR3 reads CASSRGLNTEAFF. CDR3 nucleotides: TGTGCCAGCAGCAGGGGGCTGAACACTGAAGCTTTCTTT. The whole variable domain, filled in from reference TRBV5-4 and TRBJ1-1, reads ETGVTQSPTHLIKTRGQQVTLRCSSQSGHNTVSWYQQALGQGPQFIFQYYREEENGRGNFPPRFSGLQFPNYSSELNVNALELDDSALYLCASSRGLNTEAFFGQGTRLTVV.